This T cell receptor (beta chain) came from a study of cytotoxic CD8 clonotypes in ibrutinib-treated CLL. Study details: Overall, roughly 25 responses were partial and 2 complete; following median roughly 68 months, about 15 patients stayed remitted and approximately 12 progressed. Productive templates per sample averaged roughly 260,000; productive rearrangements, more than 75,000.

General observations from the study: Progressing patients had sampling times that differed from those of sustained-remission patients.

On this clone: As yet, its antigen is unknown.

V was trimmed by 1 base and J by 0 bases, leaving 13 bases between them. CDR3 length equals 17 residues. Germline V gives CDR1 SGHTA, CDR2 FQGNSA. A 1 in 200,000 to 1 in 1 million T cell depth was the sequencing target. TCRdb's table, derived via immunoSEQ multiplex PCR, lists solely in-frame clones and lacks some. The sample has approximately 84,000 clones, around 83% seen once. The clonotype originates from a human donor with chronic lymphocytic leukemia. Sequences were derived from PBMCs, sampled before ibrutinib treatment. This rearrangement joins TRBV7-2 to TRBJ1-3; the D is unclear. CDR3: CASSLDSPRASGNTIYF. CDR3 bases: TGTGCCAGCAGCTTAGACTCACCAAGGGCCTCTGGAAACACCATATATTTT.